This TCR beta chain was retrieved from a study of shared clonotypes between healthy human individuals. The CDR3 is 14 residues long. Germline values: CDR1 SGDLS, CDR2 YYNGEE. Trimming left V 4 bases short and J 4 bases short, with 15 bases between. This table comes from immunoSEQ multiplex PCR, and its TCRdb copy is limited to in-frame clones, with some not included. This sample has 550,000 to 850,000 clones; roughly 72% occur once, and the top ten carry more than 1.5%. The rearrangement uses TRBV9 and TRBJ2-7; D gene ambiguous. The sequenced sample consisted of memory CD4+ T cells sorted from blood. Subset defined: CD45RA-negative fraction. This clonotype was sampled from a woman under 40 in good health. CDR3 loop: CASSPSSFTYEQYF. The CDR3, as DNA: TGTGCCAGCAGCCCATCCTCCTTTACTTACGAGCAGTACTTC. The whole variable domain, remainder taken from reference TRBV9 and TRBJ2-7, is DSGVTQTPKHLITATGQRVTLRCSPRSGDLSVYWYQQSLDQGLQFLIQYYNGEERAKGNILERFSAQQFPDLHSELNLSSLELGDSALYFCASSPSSFTYEQYFGPGTRLTVT.